These 29 T cell receptor beta chains came from one sample sequenced in a study of blood T cells in healthy people across ages. A second PCR of roughly 6 to 12 cycles used a sample-barcoded 5' primer and a J-beta primer mix. From the 5' RACE reads, TCRdb called clonotypes with MiXCR, one entry per CDR3 protein. In the table there are about 640,000 distinct CDR3 sequences, under 65% of which are singletons. The sample taken for sequencing was blood. These receptors were obtained from a man aged 55 to 69 in good health.

The CDR3 region is CSARAGTSGQETQYF. The CDR3 DNA reads TGCAGTGCTAGAGCCGGGACTAGCGGCCAAGAGACCCAGTACTTC. The chain is built from TRBV20-1 and TRBJ2-5; 11 positions match TRBD2. The trim removed 1 base at V and 1 base at J, leaving 2 bases unmatched. CDR1 and CDR2 from the germline V gene are DFQATT and SNEGSKA (reference sequence). The CDR3 sequence is 15 residues long.

J is TRBJ1-5 and V is TRBV20-1; 9 positions agree with TRBD1. Germline-derived CDR1 and CDR2 are DFQATT and SNEGSKA (reference sequence). This CDR3 comprises 16 residues. Trimming took 3 bases from V and 4 from J; bases not matched to a gene: 10. The CDR3 region is CSASGGQGHRNQPQHF. The DNA for the CDR3 is TGCAGTGCTAGTGGGGGACAGGGACACCGAAATCAGCCCCAGCATTTT.

In this sample, this clonotype turned up many times. Mismatch with germline at one junction end may stem from a read error. The V gene is TRBV5-1, the J gene TRBJ2-5; TRBD2 matches 11 bases. This CDR3 is 15 amino acids long. Looked up from germline, CDR1 is SGHRS and CDR2 is YFSETQ. In nucleotides, the CDR3 is TGTGCCAGCAGCCCTAGCGGGGGGCTTCAAGAGACCCAGTACTTC. The encoded protein is CASSPSGGLQETQYF. Full variable domain (missing parts from reference TRBV5-1 and TRBJ2-5): KAGVTQTPRYLIKTRGQQVTLSCSPISGHRSVSWYQQTPGQGLQFLFEYFSETQRNKGNFPGRFSGRQFSNSRSEMNVSTLELGDSALYLCASSPSGGLQETQYFGPGTRLLVL.

The chain carries TRBV6-1 and TRBJ2-6; 9 positions agree with TRBD1. The CDR3 covers 17 residues. Germline-derived CDR1 and CDR2 are MNHNS and SASEGT. V trimming: 4 bases; J trimming: 0 bases; junction bases outside the gene matches: 4. The CDR3 nucleotides are TGTGCCAGCAGTGGACAGGGGGGGGTCTCTGGGGCCAACGTCCTGACTTTC. Translating it yields CASSGQGGVSGANVLTF.

The chain carries TRBV5-1 and TRBJ2-2; TRBD1 matches 11 bases. Losses at the gene ends were 6 bases for V and 7 bases for J; bases not matched to a gene: 8. Looked up from germline, CDR1 is SGHRS and CDR2 is YFSETQ. The CDR3 extends over 15 amino acids. The CDR3 is CASTSGQGAGGELFF. CDR3 nucleotides: TGCGCCAGCACCTCCGGACAGGGGGCCGGCGGGGAGCTGTTTTTT.

The chain couples TRBV5-6 to TRBJ2-5; tentatively, D is TRBD1 (6 bases). The DNA end is more similar to TRBJ2-7, so the J call may be wrong. This CDR3 has 14 amino acids. The germline V gene encodes CDR1 SGHDT and CDR2 YYEEEE. This CDR3 is CASSWGQGRYEQYF. Here the CDR3 DNA reads TGTGCCAGCAGCTGGGGGCAGGGTAGGTACGAGCAGTACTTC.

The chain has TRBV4-1 and TRBJ1-4; no firm D call. The CDR3 spans 14 residues. The V end was cut by 1 base, the J end by 8 bases, with 11 bases between. Germline CDR1 is MGHRA and CDR2 is YSYEKL. CDR3 nucleotide sequence: TGCGCCAGCAGCCAAGTGTCTGACGCGGAAAAACTGTTTTTT. It translates to CASSQVSDAEKLFF.

The V gene is TRBV5-1, the J gene TRBJ2-1, with D tentatively TRBD1 or TRBD2 (7 bases each). This CDR3 has 14 amino acids. V lost 3 bases, J lost 12 bases, and 19 bases lay in between. CDR1 and CDR2 (germline): SGHRS, YFSETQ. The CDR3, as DNA: TGCGCCAGCAGCTCGGGGACAGCGGGATTCGGGCAGTTCTTC. This gives the protein CASSSGTAGFGQFF.

The J gene is TRBJ2-5, the V gene TRBV29-1; 10 bases align to TRBD1. CDR3 length equals 15 residues. CDR1 and CDR2 (germline): SQVTM, ANQGSEA. V shed 6 bases and J 1 base; nucleotides not matched to a gene: 8. The CDR3 DNA follows: TGCAGCGTGAAGGTTGGGACAGGGGCCCAAGAGACCCAGTACTTC. This gives the protein CSVKVGTGAQETQYF.

The chain recombines TRBV29-1 with TRBJ2-5; D possibly corresponds to TRBD1 (6 bases). The germline CDR1 and CDR2 sequences are SQVTM and ANQGSEA. Trimming pared 5 bases from V and 5 bases from J, leaving 18 bases between. The CDR3 consists of 14 residues. The CDR3 DNA follows: TGCAGCGTTTCAGGGCAGGGGATAGGCGAGACCCAGTACTTC. Translated, it gives CSVSGQGIGETQYF.

This clonotype was picked up a small number of times. The chain combines TRBV12-3 or TRBV12-4 with TRBJ1-2; tentatively, D is TRBD1 (5 bases). Trimming removed 4 bases at V and 0 bases at J, with 15 bases between. The CDR3 spans 16 residues. The DNA for the CDR3 is TGTGCCAGCAGTTCGGGGGGATCAACCGCTAACTATGGCTACACCTTC. This codes for CASSSGGSTANYGYTF.

J is TRBJ2-5 and V is TRBV5-1; 7 bases agree with TRBD1. With 4 bases clipped from V and 2 bases from J, the junction kept 8 bases outside the gene matches. In germline, CDR1 is SGHRS, CDR2 YFSETQ. The CDR3 runs to 15 residues. CDR3 amino acids: CASSGAGTVQETQYF. The CDR3 DNA reads as TGCGCCAGCAGCGGAGCCGGGACAGTTCAAGAGACCCAGTACTTC.

This chain connects TRBV28 to TRBJ2-1; a weak D match, TRBD2 (7 bases). Trimming took 4 bases from V and 10 from J, leaving 17 bases between them. Germline V gives CDR1 MDHEN, CDR2 SYDVKM. This CDR3 has 14 amino acids. The CDR3 region has the DNA TGTGCCAGCAGTTCCTCATGGGGGGGCGAGGAGCAGTTCTTC. Its protein product is CASSSSWGGEEQFF.

The V gene is TRBV6-2 or TRBV6-3, the J gene TRBJ2-7; D gene ambiguous. V was shortened by 5 bases and J by 0 bases, with 8 bases between the two germline ends. In germline, CDR1 is MNHEY, CDR2 SVGEGT. The CDR3 sequence is 13 residues long. The CDR3 protein is CASSDVVSYEQYF. CDR3 sequence (DNA): TGTGCCAGCAGTGACGTCGTCTCCTACGAGCAGTACTTC.

V and J are TRBV12-3 or TRBV12-4 and TRBJ2-7; 8 bases line up with TRBD2. The closer fit of TRBJ2-5 to the DNA end suggests the J call may be wrong. The CDR3 has 15 residues. The CDR3: CASSTSSLAGETQYF. CDR3 sequence (DNA): TGTGCCAGCAGTACCTCGAGTTTAGCGGGGGAGACCCAGTACTTC.

The CDR3 DNA reads as TGTGCCAGCAGCCTGGGACCTTTGGACGAGCAGTACTTC. This encodes CASSLGPLDEQYF. This chain uses TRBV4-2 with TRBJ2-7; either TRBD1 or TRBD2 may supply D (5 bases each). The V end was cut by 4 bases, the J end by 5 bases, with 12 bases between. The CDR3 loop spans 13 amino acids. Germline loops: CDR1 LGHNA, CDR2 YNFKEQ.

J is TRBJ1-4 and V is TRBV5-1; D possibly corresponds to TRBD1 (6 bases). The germline V gene has CDR1 SGHRS and CDR2 YFSETQ. This CDR3 spans 15 amino acids. V was clipped by 0 bases and J by 10 bases, with 16 bases between them. The CDR3 coding sequence is TGCGCCAGCAGCTTGGCACAGGGTCCGGGGGGAAAACTGTTTTTT. Protein sequence: CASSLAQGPGGKLFF.

The chain carries TRBV3-1 and TRBJ2-4, with 9 bases fitting TRBD2. The CDR3 contains 17 residues. Germline V gene sequence: CDR1 LGHDT, CDR2 YNNKEL (reference sequence). With V trimmed by 4 bases and J by 8 bases, 15 bases remained unmatched. This chain's CDR3 is CASSPFLGGGAGDIQYF. The CDR3 coding sequence is TGTGCCAGCAGCCCGTTTTTGGGCGGGGGGGCCGGAGACATTCAGTACTTC. The whole variable domain, remainder taken from reference TRBV3-1 and TRBJ2-4, is DTAVSQTPKYLVTQMGNDKSIKCEQNLGHDTMYWYKQDSKKFLKIMFSYNNKELIINETVPNRFSPKSPDKAHLNLHINSLELGDSAVYFCASSPFLGGGAGDIQYFGAGTRLSVL.

This clonotype was picked up a small number of times. The chain employs TRBV3-1 and TRBJ2-7; 7 bases map to TRBD2. CDR1 and CDR2 (germline): LGHDT, YNNKEL (reference sequence). CDR3 length: 13 residues. The V and J ends lost 1 base and 9 bases, in that order; junction bases with no gene match: 6. CDR3 sequence: CASSQVISGGQYF. The CDR3 bases are TGTGCCAGCAGCCAAGTGATATCGGGAGGGCAGTACTTC.

The V call is TRBV5-6, the J call TRBJ2-2; D is unresolved. The CDR3 totals 13 residues. The ends were cut back, 0 bases at V and 7 bases at J, with 7 bases in the middle. CDR1 SGHDT and CDR2 YYEEEE come from the germline V gene. CDR3 nucleotides: TGTGCCAGCAGCTTGGGGGCCCGCGGGGAGCTGTTTTTT. It specifies CASSLGARGELFF. Full variable domain (outside the CDR3, taken from reference TRBV5-6 and TRBJ2-2): DAGVTQSPTHLIKTRGQQVTLRCSPKSGHDTVSWYQQALGQGPQFIFQYYEEEERQRGNFPDRFSGHQFPNYSSELNVNALLLGDSALYLCASSLGARGELFFGEGSRLTVL.

This clonotype came up a few times. This chain connects TRBV19 to TRBJ2-1, with no clear D. Deletions cut 5 bases from V and 1 base from J, with 15 bases between. The CDR3 runs to 16 residues. Germline CDR1 reads LNHDA; CDR2 reads SQIVND (reference sequence). The CDR3 loop is CASSPALGPSYNEQFF. For the CDR3, the DNA is TGTGCCAGTAGTCCCGCTCTAGGTCCGTCCTACAATGAGCAGTTCTTC.

The V and J genes are TRBV2 and TRBJ2-7; 9 bases map to TRBD1. Per the germline V gene, CDR1 is SNHLY and CDR2 is FYNNEI. The V segment lost 11 bases and the J segment 3 bases; nucleotides outside the gene matches: 2. This CDR3 has 11 amino acids. The CDR3 DNA reads TGTGCCCAGGGACAGGGCTACGAGCAGTACTTC. It encodes CAQGQGYEQYF.

The rearrangement uses TRBV6-1 and TRBJ2-1; TRBD2 matches at 16 bases. The CDR3 has 18 amino acids. V shed 7 bases and J 8 bases; nucleotides not matched to a gene: 14. Germline CDR1 MNHNS, CDR2 SASEGT. The CDR3 loop reads CASTLGTGLAGGRDEQFF. CDR3 in DNA: TGTGCCAGCACCCTCGGTACGGGACTAGCGGGGGGGAGGGATGAGCAGTTCTTC.

As DNA, the CDR3 is TGTGCCAGCAGTTTACCCCAGCGTCGACAGGCCTCGGAGACCCAGTACTTC. It translates to CASSLPQRRQASETQYF. The V gene is TRBV28, the J gene TRBJ2-7, with D perhaps TRBD1 (6 bases). Gene TRBJ2-5 matches the end of the DNA better, so the J call may be wrong. Germline V gene sequence: CDR1 MDHEN, CDR2 SYDVKM. The CDR3 covers 17 residues.

V gene TRBV28 combines with J gene TRBJ2-5, with 7 positions matching TRBD1. The CDR3 is 15 residues long. Germline V gene sequence: CDR1 MDHEN, CDR2 SYDVKM. The junction had 6 bases not matched to a gene; V was cut back by 4 bases and J by 1 base. The CDR3 sequence is CASSSSTGAQETQYF. The CDR3 bases are TGTGCCAGCAGTTCCTCCACAGGGGCCCAAGAGACCCAGTACTTC.

The chain combines TRBV28 with TRBJ2-5; tentative D call: TRBD1 (5 bases). V lost 5 bases, J lost 4 bases, and 23 bases lay in between. Germline V CDR1 and CDR2: MDHEN, SYDVKM. The CDR3 consists of 17 residues. CDR3 amino acids: CASSHLGPTWGGETQYF. CDR3 in DNA: TGTGCCAGCAGTCACCTCGGACCGACATGGGGCGGAGAGACCCAGTACTTC.

The CDR3 loop is CASSFRTEQYF. CDR3 nucleotides: TGCGCCAGCAGCTTCCGGACAGAGCAGTACTTC. The rearrangement joins TRBV5-1 to TRBJ2-7, with D possibly matching TRBD1 (5 bases). Germline lookup yields CDR1 SGHRS and CDR2 YFSETQ. The CDR3 totals 11 residues. Trimming removed 2 bases at V and 7 bases at J, with 7 bases between.

This chain uses TRBV29-1 with TRBJ1-2; no definite D call. V was shortened by 5 bases and J by 0 bases, with 10 bases between the two germline ends. The CDR3 runs 13 residues. Germline loops: CDR1 SQVTM, CDR2 ANQGSEA. CDR3 protein: CSVRAATNYGYTF. CDR3 bases: TGCAGCGTTAGGGCAGCGACTAACTATGGCTACACCTTC.

The J gene is TRBJ2-5, the V gene TRBV5-4, with TRBD1 matching over 8 bases. CDR1 and CDR2 (germline): SGHNT, YYREEE (reference sequence). J gave up 4 bases and V 3 bases, and 17 bases lay outside the gene matches. This CDR3 comprises 18 residues. The CDR3, as DNA: TGTGCCAGCAGCTCCCTTGGATTTGGGACAGGCCGGGGAGAGACCCAGTACTTC. Protein product: CASSSLGFGTGRGETQYF.